This is a list of T cell receptor beta chains from one sample in a study of blood T cell repertoires in COVID-19. This table comes from immunoSEQ multiplex PCR, and its TCRdb copy is limited to in-frame clones, with some not included. The data hold around 140,000 clones, with roughly 90% observed a single time. The sequencing sample was made of peripheral blood. The receptors originated from a man in his fifties or sixties with active or convalescent COVID-19. Each CDR3 is given with its conserved first and last residue. A D gene is named only where the DNA matches it firmly. Only some rows state a clone size, as once, few, many or a class for expanded clones.

clone_size j_call v_call d_call cdr3_nt cdr3_aa
- TRBJ2-3 TRBV14 - TGTGCCAGCAGCCAACTCACAGATACGCAGTATTTT CASSQLTDTQYF
- TRBJ2-3 TRBV6-5 - TGTGCCAGCAGACAGGCAGGAGAAGATACGCAGTATTTT CASRQAGEDTQYF
- TRBJ2-1 TRBV6-2/TRBV6-3 TRBD1 TGTGCCAGCAGTTACTTGGGACAGGACTACAATGAGCAGTTCTTC CASSYLGQDYNEQFF
- TRBJ2-1 TRBV5-4 TRBD2 TGTGCCAGCAGCGTTCCAATTGGGGGGGTCACTGAGCAGTTCTTC CASSVPIGGVTEQFF
once TRBJ2-7 TRBV19 TRBD1 TGTGCCAGTAGCCAGACAGGGGACGGCGAGCAGTACTTC CASSQTGDGEQYF
- TRBJ1-2 TRBV24-1 - TGTGCCACCAGTGATAGTAGAATCTATGGCTACACCTTC CATSDSRIYGYTF
once TRBJ1-1 TRBV12-3/TRBV12-4 - TGTGCCAGCAGTTTAAACCAGTACACTGAAGCTTTCTTT CASSLNQYTEAFF
- TRBJ1-4 TRBV7-9 - TGTGCCAGCAGCTTCGCTTCAGGGGACGAAAAACTGTTTTTT CASSFASGDEKLFF
- TRBJ1-6 TRBV27 - TGTGCCAGCAGTTATAGGGCCCAGGGTTCACCCCTCCACTTT CASSYRAQGSPLHF
- TRBJ1-2 TRBV5-1 - TGCGCCAGCAGCTTGGTACTCAACGCCCAAAACTATGGCTACACCTTC CASSLVLNAQNYGYTF
once TRBJ1-1 TRBV7-9 TRBD1 TGTGCCAGCAGCCCTGGGACAGGGCGTATCACTGAAGCTTTCTTT CASSPGTGRITEAFF
once TRBJ2-2 TRBV4-1 - TGCGCCAGCAGCCAAGATTTCGGGAACACCGGGGAGCTGTTTTTT CASSQDFGNTGELFF
- TRBJ2-1 TRBV7-2 TRBD2 TGTGCCAGCAGCCCCCGGGGGAGTAGCGGGGGAGGAAATGAGCAGTTCTTC CASSPRGSSGGGNEQFF
- TRBJ1-6 TRBV21-1 - TGTGCCAGCGTACGAGGGAGAAATTCACCCCTCCACTTT CASVRGRNSPLHF
- TRBJ2-3 TRBV12-5 - TGTGCTAGTGGTTTGGACCAGGGGATTTCAGATACGCAGTATTTT CASGLDQGISDTQYF
once TRBJ2-1 TRBV12-5 - TGTGCTAGTGGCCACATTGACTTCTACAATGAGCAGTTCTTC CASGHIDFYNEQFF
- TRBJ1-2 TRBV6-5 TRBD1 TGTGCCAGCAGTTTCTTTAAGGGACAGGGGGTTGATGGCTACACCTTC CASSFFKGQGVDGYTF
- TRBJ2-7 TRBV10-2 - TGCGCCAGCAGTCCCCCGGGACTCGCCTACGAGCAGTACTTC CASSPPGLAYEQYF
- TRBJ2-3 TRBV14 - TGTGCCAGCAGCCGAGGCGGGGGCACCTACGGCACAGATACGCAGTATTTT CASSRGGGTYGTDTQYF
- TRBJ1-1 TRBV21-1 - TGTGCCAGCATCCGAATCGGGGCAGGGGAAGCTGAAGCTTTCTTT CASIRIGAGEAEAFF
once TRBJ2-3 TRBV7-8 TRBD2 TGTGCCAGCAGCTCACCCGTTCGTAGCGGGAGGGTACGGGATACGCAGTATTTT CASSSPVRSGRVRDTQYF
- TRBJ2-7 TRBV19 TRBD2 TGTGCCAGTAGCACCTCCTCCGGGACTAGCGGGAGACCCCGTTACGAGCAGTACTTC CASSTSSGTSGRPRYEQYF
- TRBJ2-7 TRBV18 TRBD1 TGTGCCAGCTCACCACCGGACAGGGGGTGGGAGCAGTACTTC CASSPPDRGWEQYF
- TRBJ2-7 TRBV4-1 TRBD2 TGCGCCAGCAGCCAAGTTAGGACTAGCGCATCCTACGAGCAGTACTTC CASSQVRTSASYEQYF
- TRBJ1-2 TRBV12-3/TRBV12-4 - TGTGCCAGCAGTCAACAGGCCCTCAGGGGCTACACCTTC CASSQQALRGYTF
- TRBJ2-7 TRBV21-1 - TGTGCCAGCCTAATTGTATGTAGCGGGGGGAGCTCCTACGAGCAGTACTTC CASLIVCSGGSSYEQYF